The rows below give T cell receptor beta chains drawn from one sample of a study of blood T cell repertoires in COVID-19. The assay was immunoSEQ multiplex PCR, and TCRdb's table has in-frame clones only and misses some. The top ten clones hold roughly 1.5% of a sample with some 170,000 clones, over 80% of them seen once. What was sequenced was peripheral blood. The source of these receptors is a woman between 45 and 65 years old with acute or convalescent COVID-19. Each CDR3 is given with its conserved first and last residue. The order of the fields is V gene, J gene, clone size, D gene, CDR3 protein, CDR3 DNA. The D gene is left open where the match is weak. The size entry is marked missing in some rows and otherwise reads once, few, many or a size class.

TRBV21-1	TRBJ2-7	few	.	CASWPDRDSSLSNYPDYEQYF	TGTGCCAGCTGGCCAGACAGGGACAGTTCCCTTAGTAATTATCCCGACTACGAGCAGTACTTC
TRBV6-5	TRBJ1-5	.	.	CASSYAGGGAGQPQHF	TGTGCCAGCAGTTACGCGGGGGGGGGCGCCGGTCAGCCCCAGCATTTT
TRBV6-5	TRBJ1-1	.	TRBD1	CASSYSGQGEAFF	TGTGCCAGCAGTTACTCGGGACAGGGGGAAGCTTTCTTT
TRBV7-9	TRBJ2-5	.	TRBD1	CASSLEGRAGGKETQYF	TGTGCCAGCAGCTTAGAAGGGCGGGCAGGGGGTAAAGAGACCCAGTACTTC
TRBV28	TRBJ2-3	.	.	CASEGSTDTQYF	TGTGCCAGCGAGGGCAGCACAGATACGCAGTATTTT
TRBV3-1/TRBV3-2	TRBJ2-7	.	TRBD2	CASSQPLLAGAPYEQYF	TGTGCCAGCAGCCAACCCCTTCTAGCGGGGGCCCCCTACGAGCAGTACTTC
TRBV19	TRBJ1-5	.	.	CATQQGTSNQPQHF	TGTGCCACCCAGCAGGGCACTAGCAATCAGCCCCAGCATTTT
TRBV5-1	TRBJ2-7	.	.	CASSVPGLLFEQYF	TGCGCCAGCAGCGTTCCGGGACTCCTATTCGAGCAGTACTTC
TRBV5-1	TRBJ2-2	.	TRBD2	CASRGLAGETGELFF	TGCGCCAGCAGAGGACTAGCGGGAGAGACCGGGGAGCTGTTTTTT
TRBV3-1/TRBV3-2	TRBJ1-2	.	.	CASSHLNRERGYTF	TGTGCCAGCAGCCACCTAAACAGGGAACGTGGCTACACCTTC
TRBV20-1	TRBJ2-1	.	.	CSASKFGEQFF	TGCAGTGCTAGTAAGTTTGGCGAGCAGTTCTTC
TRBV27	TRBJ2-3	.	TRBD1	CASSLGDRVKDTQYF	TGTGCCAGCAGTTTAGGGGACAGGGTCAAAGATACGCAGTATTTT
TRBV19	TRBJ1-2	.	.	CATNRDYGYTF	TGTGCCACAAACAGAGACTATGGCTACACCTTC
TRBV30	TRBJ2-7	once	TRBD1	CAWTRGQGWEQYF	TGTGCCTGGACCCGGGGACAGGGATGGGAGCAGTACTTC
TRBV19	TRBJ2-5	.	TRBD1	CASSPVGTDHQETQYF	TGTGCCAGTAGCCCCGTCGGGACAGACCATCAAGAGACCCAGTACTTC
TRBV12-5	TRBJ1-1	.	TRBD1	CASGGTGLTEAFF	TGTGCTAGTGGGGGGACAGGGCTAACTGAAGCTTTCTTT
TRBV5-1	TRBJ2-1	.	.	CASSLTPRRRGSYNEQFF	TGCGCCAGCAGCCTCACCCCCCGGAGAAGGGGCTCCTACAATGAGCAGTTCTTC
TRBV5-4	TRBJ2-2	.	TRBD2	CASSTAGGSTGELFF	TGTGCCAGCAGCACAGCGGGGGGGAGTACCGGGGAGCTGTTTTTT
TRBV6-5	TRBJ1-1	.	TRBD1	CASSTRQGLNTEAFF	TGTGCCAGCAGTACCAGACAGGGACTGAACACTGAAGCTTTCTTT
TRBV4-1	TRBJ1-2	.	TRBD1	CASSQDAQGARGYTF	TGCGCCAGCAGCCAAGATGCACAGGGGGCTCGAGGCTACACCTTC
TRBV6-5	TRBJ1-1	.	.	CASRPRGNSNTEAFF	TGTGCCAGCAGACCCCGGGGGAATTCTAACACTGAAGCTTTCTTT
TRBV4-1	TRBJ2-7	.	TRBD2	CASSQSPGTSSYEQYF	TGCGCCAGCAGCCAGAGCCCCGGGACTAGCTCCTACGAGCAGTACTTC
TRBV25-1	TRBJ2-7	.	TRBD1	CASSEFLTGDPSYEQYF	TGTGCCAGCAGTGAATTCCTGACAGGGGACCCATCTTACGAGCAGTACTTC
TRBV7-9	TRBJ2-1	.	TRBD2	CASSSASGRGGNEQFF	TGTGCCAGCAGCTCTGCTAGCGGTCGGGGAGGAAATGAGCAGTTCTTC
TRBV18	TRBJ2-7	.	TRBD1	CASSPRDREWSYEQYF	TGTGCCAGCTCACCACGGGACAGGGAATGGTCCTACGAGCAGTACTTC
TRBV10-3	TRBJ1-4	.	TRBD1	CAIQGAEGEKLFF	TGTGCCATACAGGGGGCGGAAGGGGAAAAACTGTTTTTT
TRBV7-2	TRBJ1-1	once	.	CASSPFGLNTEAFF	TGTGCCAGCAGCCCCTTTGGCCTGAACACTGAAGCTTTCTTT
TRBV12-3/TRBV12-4	TRBJ1-6	.	.	CASSLGLGGLHF	TGTGCCAGCAGTTTAGGATTGGGAGGCCTCCACTTT
TRBV4-3	TRBJ2-6	.	.	CASSQRGSGANVLTF	TGCGCCAGCAGCCAAAGGGGCTCTGGGGCCAACGTCCTGACTTTC
TRBV6-2/TRBV6-3	TRBJ2-7	.	.	CASSPSVPHEQYF	TGTGCCAGCAGTCCCAGCGTGCCCCACGAGCAGTACTTC
TRBV7-7	TRBJ2-1	.	.	CASSLGRGSNEQFF	TGTGCCAGCAGCTTAGGCAGGGGCTCCAATGAGCAGTTCTTC
TRBV5-1	TRBJ1-4	.	.	CASRRGTTNEKLFF	TGCGCCAGCAGAAGGGGGACAACTAATGAAAAACTGTTTTTT
TRBV24-1	TRBJ2-7	.	.	CATSDGLRQYF	TGTGCCACCAGTGATGGACTGAGGCAGTACTTC
TRBV6-5	TRBJ1-2	.	.	CASSYSGGHYGYTF	TGTGCCAGCAGTTACTCGGGGGGGCACTATGGCTACACCTTC
TRBV5-1	TRBJ1-6	.	.	CASSPARADSPLHF	TGCGCCAGCAGCCCTGCGAGGGCGGATTCACCCCTCCACTTT
TRBV18	TRBJ2-2	.	TRBD1	CASSPGQVMSTGELFF	TGTGCCAGCTCACCAGGACAGGTGATGAGCACCGGGGAGCTGTTTTTT
TRBV7-2	TRBJ1-4	once	TRBD1	CASSETIPQGGDNEKLFF	TGTGCCAGCAGCGAAACAATCCCACAGGGGGGGGATAATGAAAAACTGTTTTTT
TRBV6-5	TRBJ1-2	.	TRBD1	CASSPEQGRRGYTF	TGTGCCAGCAGTCCAGAACAGGGGAGGAGAGGCTACACCTTC
TRBV19	TRBJ2-1	.	.	CASSKSPHEQFF	TGTGCCAGTAGTAAAAGCCCTCATGAGCAGTTCTTC
TRBV9	TRBJ2-1	.	.	CASSGIALANEQFF	TGTGCCAGCAGCGGAATTGCCTTAGCCAATGAGCAGTTCTTC
TRBV3-1/TRBV3-2	TRBJ1-6	.	.	CASSPTVSSPLHF	TGTGCCAGCAGTCCGACAGTTAGCTCACCCCTCCACTTT
TRBV12-5	TRBJ1-1	.	.	CASGLKMSMNTEAFF	TGTGCTAGTGGTTTGAAAATGAGTATGAACACTGAAGCTTTCTTT
TRBV18	TRBJ1-5	.	.	CASSRATDTNEPQHF	TGTGCCAGCTCACGGGCGACAGATACTAACGAGCCCCAGCATTTT
TRBV29-1	TRBJ1-2	.	TRBD1	CSTGQGGAFSGGYTF	TGCAGCACAGGACAGGGTGGGGCCTTCAGCGGTGGCTACACCTTC
TRBV7-2	TRBJ1-6	few	TRBD1	CASSLGGQGGSPLHF	TGTGCCAGCAGCTTAGGGGGACAGGGGGGTTCACCCCTCCACTTT
TRBV5-1	TRBJ2-7	once	TRBD2	CASSFIPLAGVGEQYF	TGCGCCAGCAGCTTTATCCCCTTGGCGGGAGTGGGCGAGCAGTACTTC